This is a list of T cell receptor beta chains from one sample in a study of T cells after yellow fever vaccination. Each CDR3 protein gets one entry after TCRdb re-called the 5' RACE reads with MiXCR. The sample has hundreds of thousands of distinct CDR3 sequences, about a fifth seen once; the top ten hold around an eighth. Sequencing used PBMCs, obtained 15 days after the yellow fever booster vaccination. These receptors were obtained from a man aged 30 to 39 who received the YFV17D yellow fever vaccine. CDR3s include the opening cysteine and the closing phenylalanine or tryptophan.

>TRBJ2-3|TRBV10-1
CASSKGLAGNPQYF
>TRBJ2-3|TRBV12-3/TRBV12-4
CASSGGTSGRTDTQYF
>TRBJ2-3|TRBV7-3
CASSSEPSHTQYF
>TRBJ2-3|TRBV24-1
CATSDSDTSGSDTQYF
>TRBJ2-1|TRBV20-1
CSAPGRAGYNEQFF
>TRBJ2-4|TRBV6-1
CASSATGTGGAKNIQYF
>TRBJ1-1|TRBV19
CASSISGFTEAFF
>TRBJ2-7|TRBV21-1
CASSKAPDYLTGTYPYEQYF
>TRBJ1-2|TRBV20-1
CSAVAGQGDYGYTF
>TRBJ2-1|TRBV6-5
CASSPSRTGGRNEQFF
>TRBJ1-1|TRBV20-1
CSARAGHLGTEAFF
>TRBJ2-3|TRBV3-1
CASSFKTSGRRTDTQYF
>TRBJ2-7|TRBV20-1
CSATGLAGRVQYF
>TRBJ2-1|TRBV3-1
CASSQIQMSSYNEQFF
>TRBJ2-1|TRBV5-1
CASSRPEYNEQFF
>TRBJ2-5|TRBV7-2
CASSQQKGRGQETQYF
>TRBJ2-3|TRBV15
CATSRDANARTDTQYF
>TRBJ2-1|TRBV20-1
CSALRTSGEQFF
>TRBJ2-2|TRBV5-1
CASNRVGGELFF
>TRBJ2-2|TRBV5-1
CASSLVILADTGELFF
>TRBJ2-5|TRBV7-9
CASSIGPIQETQYF
>TRBJ2-2|TRBV3-1
CASSQEALATGELFF
>TRBJ2-1|TRBV12-3/TRBV12-4
CASSSATGNEQFF
>TRBJ1-4|TRBV25-1
CASTTAATNEKLFF
>TRBJ1-1|TRBV5-4
CASSWGSGSVSEAFF
>TRBJ2-3|TRBV2
CASVFSTDTQYF
>TRBJ1-1|TRBV29-1
CSGGRANTEAFF
>TRBJ1-1|TRBV20-1
CSASGATEAFF
>TRBJ2-7|TRBV28
CASNGNGYEQYF
>TRBJ2-1|TRBV24-1
CATSDGKREILGEQFF
>TRBJ2-7|TRBV2
CASSVSLADYEQYF
>TRBJ2-1|TRBV2
CATRRDHSYNEQFF
>TRBJ2-1|TRBV7-2
CASSLVIANNEQFF
>TRBJ1-1|TRBV11-2
CASSILQGFTNTEAFF
>TRBJ2-5|TRBV5-1
CASSAGWTSGQETQYF
>TRBJ1-1|TRBV4-1
CASSQTTGRGTEAFF
>TRBJ2-1|TRBV5-1
CASSLGGSSTYNEQFF
>TRBJ2-5|TRBV3-1
CASSQGETQETQYF
>TRBJ2-7|TRBV25-1
CASSEGRFYEQYF
>TRBJ2-1|TRBV7-9
CASRSGPREQFF
>TRBJ1-1|TRBV7-3
CASSSQGFAEAFF
>TRBJ2-3|TRBV12-3/TRBV12-4
CASSATGTDTQYF
>TRBJ2-1|TRBV7-2
CASRESSSYNEQFF
>TRBJ2-7|TRBV18
CASSPVRGSYEQYF
>TRBJ2-2|TRBV11-2
CASSLVGQGEHPGNTGELFF
>TRBJ2-7|TRBV6-1
CASTPGTIGEQYF
>TRBJ2-4|TRBV6-1
CASKEWEAKNIQYF
>TRBJ2-1|TRBV21-1
CASSKARDPYQHHNEQFF
>TRBJ1-5|TRBV6-2/TRBV6-3
CASTPDRINQPQHF
>TRBJ1-2|TRBV6-5
CASSYSGFGNYGYTF
>TRBJ2-4|TRBV28
CASNPVEAKNIQYF
>TRBJ2-2|TRBV2
CASHRFANTGELFF
>TRBJ2-2|TRBV5-1
CASSLRQSAGELFF
>TRBJ2-2|TRBV6-6
CARNVTDTGELFF